These T cell receptor beta chains were read from a single sample in a study of CD8 T cells in ankylosing spondylitis. TCRdb reprocessed the 5' RACE reads with MiXCR, giving one entry per CDR3 protein. The data show 220,000 or so distinct CDR3 sequences, with more than 9% seen just once and about 20% held by the top ten. Sequenced input: blood, either unsorted or a sorted T cell fraction (not recorded which). The receptors come from a male donor with ankylosing spondylitis or in good health (not recorded which). Both conserved end residues are part of each CDR3. The D gene is left open where the match is weak. The size field is filled for only some rows; it gives once, few, many or a size class.

j_call	v_call	clone_size	d_call	cdr3_aa	cdr3_nt
TRBJ2-1	TRBV20-1	many	-	CSARVPISGSYNEQFF	TGCAGTGCTAGAGTCCCCATTAGCGGCTCCTACAATGAGCAGTTCTTC
TRBJ2-2	TRBV20-1	many	TRBD2	CSARLAANTGELFF	TGCAGTGCTAGACTAGCGGCTAACACCGGGGAGCTGTTTTTT
TRBJ2-7	TRBV6-5	few	TRBD1	CASSYSGTGTIYEQYF	TGTGCCAGCAGTTACTCGGGGACAGGGACCATCTACGAGCAGTACTTC
TRBJ2-1	TRBV10-3	many	-	CATTGSHEQFF	TGTGCCACAACGGGGTCCCATGAGCAGTTCTTC
TRBJ2-1	TRBV12-3/TRBV12-4	many	TRBD2	CASSSYTSGGLNEQFF	TGTGCCAGCAGTTCTTATACTAGCGGGGGCCTCAATGAGCAGTTCTTC
TRBJ2-7	TRBV28	few	-	CASRPPQGEYEQYF	TGTGCCAGCAGACCACCGCAGGGAGAGTACGAGCAGTACTTC
TRBJ2-1	TRBV7-8	many	-	CASSFSVSNEQFF	TGTGCCAGCAGCTTTTCGGTTAGCAATGAGCAGTTCTTC
TRBJ1-1	TRBV5-1	many	TRBD1	CASSLFTGVETEAFF	TGCGCCAGCAGCTTGTTCACAGGGGTGGAGACTGAAGCTTTCTTT
TRBJ1-2	TRBV5-6	many	-	CASSLGQVNYGYTF	TGTGCCAGCAGCTTGGGGCAGGTTAACTATGGCTACACCTTC
TRBJ1-1	TRBV9	-	TRBD1	CASSVRDRGMNTEAFF	TGTGCCAGCAGCGTTCGGGACAGGGGGATGAACACTGAAGCTTTCTTT
TRBJ1-1	TRBV12-3/TRBV12-4	many	TRBD1	CASNNRGPNTEAFF	TGTGCCAGCAACAACAGGGGGCCGAACACTGAAGCTTTCTTT
TRBJ2-3	TRBV7-2	few	-	CASTVIVGGGGDTQYF	TGTGCCAGCACCGTGATTGTCGGCGGGGGCGGAGATACGCAGTATTTT
TRBJ2-2	TRBV10-3	many	-	CAIRQGANTGELFF	TGTGCCATCAGACAGGGAGCGAACACCGGGGAGCTGTTTTTT
TRBJ2-5	TRBV10-3	-	-	CAIDSGLVETQYF	TGTGCCATCGATTCTGGTCTCGTTGAGACCCAGTACTTC
TRBJ2-3	TRBV7-3	few	-	CASSKQGSGTDTQYF	TGTGCCAGCAGCAAACAGGGTAGCGGCACAGATACGCAGTATTTT
TRBJ2-3	TRBV20-1	-	-	CSARDKARLASTDTQYF	TGCAGTGCTAGAGATAAGGCGAGGCTGGCTAGCACAGATACGCAGTATTTT
TRBJ2-4	TRBV3-1	-	TRBD2	CASSQDVSGRKYIQYF	TGTGCCAGCAGCCAAGATGTTAGCGGGAGGAAATACATTCAGTACTTC
TRBJ1-4	TRBV20-1	-	-	CSASSGGGDEKLFF	TGCAGTGCTAGTTCAGGCGGGGGCGATGAAAAACTGTTTTTT
TRBJ2-3	TRBV5-1	few	-	CASKGQGDTDTQYF	TGCGCCAGCAAAGGACAAGGCGACACAGATACGCAGTATTTT
TRBJ2-5	TRBV20-1	few	TRBD1	CSASWWGQGTQETQYF	TGCAGTGCTAGTTGGTGGGGACAGGGCACCCAAGAGACCCAGTACTTC
TRBJ1-6	TRBV7-9	few	-	CASSFEGPTGPSPLHF	TGTGCCAGCAGCTTTGAGGGGCCTACGGGGCCTTCTCCCCTCCACTTT
TRBJ2-1	TRBV20-1	many	-	CSLLFAGVNEQFF	TGCAGCTTACTCTTTGCAGGGGTCAATGAGCAGTTCTTC
TRBJ2-5	TRBV4-1	few	-	CASSQSLAHSLQETQYF	TGCGCCAGCAGCCAATCTCTAGCGCATAGCCTCCAAGAGACCCAGTACTTC
TRBJ2-3	TRBV7-2	-	-	CASSPRPTDTQYF	TGTGCCAGCAGCCCCCGCCCCACGGATACGCAGTATTTT
TRBJ2-5	TRBV6-5	many	-	CASSYSIHSRAVETQYF	TGTGCCAGCAGTTACTCCATTCATTCTAGGGCGGTCGAGACCCAGTACTTC
TRBJ2-5	TRBV20-1	-	TRBD2	CSAFSGGKTQYF	TGCAGTGCTTTTAGCGGGGGGAAGACCCAGTACTTC
TRBJ1-5	TRBV5-6	many	TRBD1	CASSLQGLGNQPQHF	TGTGCCAGCAGCTTACAGGGGCTTGGCAATCAGCCCCAGCATTTT
TRBJ1-1	TRBV12-3/TRBV12-4	few	-	CASSLTAKNTEAFF	TGTGCCAGCAGTTTAACAGCTAAGAACACTGAAGCTTTCTTT
TRBJ2-3	TRBV24-1	-	-	CATRGGVATDTQYF	TGTGCCACGAGGGGGGGGGTGGCCACAGATACGCAGTATTTT
TRBJ2-1	TRBV7-2	many	-	CASSLGGPKSSYNEQFF	TGTGCCAGCAGCTTAGGGGGACCGAAGAGCTCCTACAATGAGCAGTTCTTC
TRBJ2-7	TRBV28	many	-	CASSSTGDRYPHEQYF	TGTGCCAGCAGTTCCACAGGCGACAGATACCCACACGAGCAGTACTTC
TRBJ2-7	TRBV6-2/TRBV6-3	-	TRBD1	CASSYPEDRGGNEQYF	TGTGCCAGCAGTTACCCCGAGGACAGGGGAGGTAACGAGCAGTACTTC
TRBJ1-1	TRBV5-1	many	-	CASSFQSNTEAFF	TGCGCCAGCAGCTTCCAGTCGAACACTGAAGCTTTCTTT
TRBJ1-6	TRBV7-3	few	-	CASSPQGDSPLHF	TGTGCCAGCAGTCCACAGGGTGATTCACCCCTCCACTTT
TRBJ2-3	TRBV20-1	many	TRBD1	CSAWTGLDTQYF	TGCAGTGCGTGGACAGGGTTAGATACGCAGTATTTT
TRBJ1-6	TRBV7-2	-	-	CASSSPNKLRLPLHF	TGTGCCAGCAGCTCCCCTAACAAGTTACGTTTACCCCTCCACTTT
TRBJ2-4	TRBV7-9	-	-	CASSSPGRATRNIQYF	TGTGCCAGCAGCTCCCCGGGACGGGCTACTCGAAACATTCAGTACTTC
TRBJ1-1	TRBV7-2	few	-	CASSLVRGGSMNTEAFF	TGTGCCAGCAGCTTAGTCAGGGGAGGCTCTATGAACACTGAAGCTTTCTTT
TRBJ1-1	TRBV12-3/TRBV12-4	-	-	CASTPSGRGTEAFF	TGTGCCAGCACCCCTTCTGGGAGAGGCACTGAAGCTTTCTTT
TRBJ2-5	TRBV25-1	many	-	CASSAKGSQEQETQYF	TGTGCCAGCAGTGCTAAAGGGTCACAGGAGCAAGAGACCCAGTACTTC
TRBJ2-2	TRBV5-1	many	TRBD2	CASSPLAGGPTGELFF	TGCGCCAGCAGCCCCCTAGCGGGGGGGCCCACCGGGGAGCTGTTTTTT
TRBJ2-7	TRBV7-2	few	TRBD1	CASSLGRQGINEQYF	TGTGCCAGCAGCTTAGGCCGACAGGGGATAAACGAGCAGTACTTC
TRBJ2-3	TRBV10-3	-	-	CAISDGGDTQYF	TGTGCCATCAGTGACGGTGGGGATACGCAGTATTTT